The text below deals with one TCR beta chain. Germline V lookup: CDR1 SEHNR, CDR2 FQNEAQ (reference sequence). V gave up 3 bases and J gave up 4 bases, with 16 bases separating them. The CDR3 contains 16 residues. This sample is drawn from a study of cytomegalovirus exposure and HLA in healthy donors. PCR primers comprised 60 Vbeta and 13 Jbeta primers. Assay: immunoSEQ multiplex PCR; the TCRdb copy retains only in-frame clones and omits some. This sample has some 150,000 clones, with approximately 78% found just once. The chain is built from TRBV7-9 and TRBJ1-3; the D gene is possibly TRBD1 (6 bases). The TCR sequence derives from a woman between 45 and 65 years old in good health and CMV-seropositive. Input material: PBMCs. CDR3 DNA: TGTGCCAGCAGCTTCACGACAGGAAATCACGGAAACACCATATATTTT. Its translation is CASSFTTGNHGNTIYF.